The source of this TCR beta chain is a study of PD-1 blockade in classical Hodgkin lymphoma. Findings and caveats of the study: CD4+ TCR diversity climbed significantly by C4D1, unlike CD8+ TCR diversity.

The V and J ends lost 1 base and 5 bases, in that order; junction bases with no gene match: 8. Germline V gives CDR1 SGHRS, CDR2 YFSETQ. The CDR3 contains 15 residues. Every single patient, without exception, relapsed after autologous stem cell transplantation, and brentuximab vedotin exposure varied. Clones were read by immunoSEQ multiplex PCR, and TCRdb kept only the in-frame ones, dropping some. Here the sample spans around 91,000 clones, roughly 79% being singletons. This clone was observed a handful of times. Its antigen is unidentified. The sequencing used peripheral blood mononuclear cells (PBMCs), collected before the second cycle of nivolumab. This receptor was obtained from a human donor with classical Hodgkin lymphoma. The chain has TRBV5-1 and TRBJ1-1; 7 bases map to TRBD1. The CDR3 region has the DNA TGCGCCAGCAGCTTGTTGTGGCAGGGGGAAACTGAAGCTTTCTTT. This sequence encodes CASSLLWQGETEAFF. Variable domain in full (rest from reference TRBV5-1 and TRBJ1-1): KAGVTQTPRYLIKTRGQQVTLSCSPISGHRSVSWYQQTPGQGLQFLFEYFSETQRNKGNFPGRFSGRQFSNSRSEMNVSTLELGDSALYLCASSLLWQGETEAFFGQGTRLTVV.